The 12 T cell receptor beta chains below were found in one sample sequenced in a study of post-analysis software for immune sequencing data (dated by TCRdb to 2014 to 2015). General study outcomes and caveats: Significantly higher frequencies in patients than in controls were found for a handful of TRBV segments, including TRBV5-6, TRBV5-1 and TRBV20-1.

The method was PCR. The data were produced on an Illumina HiSeq 2500. To reduce PCR and sequencing biases, unique molecular identifiers were incorporated into the TCR beta cDNA libraries. Starting from the raw public reads, TCRdb applied fastp trimming at Q25, assembled clones with MiXCR and retained in-frame beta chains. Rows with one shared CDR3 protein collapse into an entry with the most common genes and DNA. Here the sample has about 200,000 distinct CDR3 sequences; 29% occur a single time. Nearly 3.5% of the sample rests with the top ten. These receptors' antigens are unknown. The sample taken for sequencing was blood. Every receptor here comes from a girl younger than 18 with multiple sclerosis.

This clonotype came up a few times. This clone may be a read error of a much larger clone one base away. The chain is built from TRBV29-1 and TRBJ2-1; 9 bases agree with TRBD1. The CDR3 has 14 amino acids. Germline lookup yields CDR1 SQVTM and CDR2 ANQGSEA. CDR3 sequence (DNA): TGCAGCGTTGACGGGACAGGGTACTACAATGGGCAGTTCTTC. Residues: CSVDGTGYYNGQFF.

The V gene is TRBV7-2, the J gene TRBJ1-1; D might be TRBD1 (6 bases). CDR1 is SGHTA and CDR2 is FQGNSA in the germline V gene. V lost 5 bases, J lost 7 bases, and 20 bases lay in between. The CDR3 totals 15 residues. CDR3 amino acids: CASSAEGGRAREAFF. The DNA for the CDR3 is TGTGCCAGCAGCGCAGAAGGGGGTCGAGCTCGTGAAGCTTTCTTT.

This clonotype was seen repeatedly, ten times or more. This chain links TRBV5-1 with TRBJ2-7; no clear D gene. Trimming took 1 base from V and 3 from J, leaving 5 bases between them. CDR1 SGHRS and CDR2 YFSETQ come from the germline V gene. CDR3 length equals 12 residues. CDR3 DNA: TGCGCCAGCAGCTTGAACTTCTACGAGCAGTACTTC. This codes for CASSLNFYEQYF.

This clonotype was detected many times. CDR3 sequence: CSARVVGIGNIQYF. CDR3 DNA: TGCAGTGCGCGGGTAGTGGGGATAGGAAACATTCAGTACTTC. The chain recombines TRBV20-1 with TRBJ2-4; D may be TRBD2 (5 bases). This CDR3 has 14 residues. Looked up from germline, CDR1 is DFQATT and CDR2 is SNEGSKA (reference sequence). Trimming took off 6 bases at V and 6 bases at J, with 18 bases between the two ends.

Turning to this clonotype: This may arise from a read error, as a much more abundant clone is one base away. This chain links TRBV7-8 with TRBJ2-7; 12 bases align to TRBD2. The CDR3 is 16 residues long. V lost 5 bases, J lost 0 bases, and 5 bases stayed unmatched. Germline-derived CDR1 and CDR2 are SGHVS and FQNEAQ. The DNA of the CDR3 is TGTGCCAGCAGCCCAAGACTAGCGGGGGTCTCCTACGAGCAGTACGTC. This sequence encodes CASSPRLAGVSYEQYV.

CDR3 sequence: CASSQVVFRTLSGGLFF. The CDR3 nucleotides are TGCGCCAGCAGCCAAGTGGTCTTCCGGACCCTATCTGGGGGACTGTTTTTT. The rearrangement joins TRBV4-1 to TRBJ1-4; tentative D call: TRBD1 (5 bases). Germline CDR1 is MGHRA and CDR2 is YSYEKL. Trimming left V 1 base short and J 13 bases short, with 25 bases between. This CDR3 is 17 amino acids long.

This clonotype has just one count. A much more abundant neighbour one base away suggests this may be a read error. This sequence joins TRBV5-1 and TRBJ2-1; the D gene is possibly TRBD2 (5 bases). CDR3 length: 12 amino acids. In germline, CDR1 is SGHRS, CDR2 YFSETQ. CDR3 nucleotide sequence: TGCGTCAGCAGCCCCGAGGGCAATGAGCAGTTCTTC. The encoded protein is CVSSPEGNEQFF.

The chain employs TRBV6-5 and TRBJ2-6; no clear D gene. V lost 3 bases, J lost 4 bases, and 4 bases lay in between. The germline gives CDR1 MNHEY, CDR2 SVGAGI. This CDR3 is built from 13 residues. CDR3 sequence (DNA): TGTGCCAGCAGTTATTTCGGGGCCAACGTCCTGACTTTC. Residues: CASSYFGANVLTF.

The chain uses TRBV3-1 and TRBJ1-3; D uncertain. The germline gives CDR1 LGHDT, CDR2 YNNKEL (reference sequence). V gave up 4 bases and J gave up 2 bases, with 12 bases separating them. This CDR3 has 15 amino acids. CDR3 sequence reads: CASSLVRATGNTIYF. The CDR3 DNA sequence: TGTGCCAGCAGCCTCGTTCGGGCGACTGGAAACACCATATATTTT.

The chain combines TRBV14 with TRBJ2-1; 10 bases fit TRBD2. The ends lost 3 bases at V and 8 bases at J; junction bases unmatched: 13. The CDR3 extends over 17 amino acids. Germline CDR1 and CDR2: SGHDN and FVKESK. The CDR3, as DNA: TGTGCCAGCAGCCACGCCTTAAGACTAGCGGGTAAGGATGAGCAGTTCTTC. Its protein product is CASSHALRLAGKDEQFF.

The V and J genes are TRBV28 and TRBJ2-6; no reliable D call. V was clipped by 3 bases and J by 3 bases, with 6 bases between them. The germline gives CDR1 MDHEN, CDR2 SYDVKM. CDR3 length: 14 residues. CDR3 region: CASSLGGGANVLTF. CDR3 DNA sequence: TGTGCCAGCAGTTTGGGCGGTGGGGCCAACGTCCTGACTTTC.

The chain uses TRBV5-1 and TRBJ2-7; tentative D call: TRBD1 (6 bases). The CDR3 runs to 13 residues. The germline V gene encodes CDR1 SGHRS and CDR2 YFSETQ. Trimming removed 4 bases from V and 1 base from J, with 9 bases in between. CDR3 in amino acids: CASSRQESYEQYF. The CDR3 nucleotides are TGCGCCAGCAGCCGACAGGAGTCCTACGAGCAGTACTTC.